This TCR beta chain was sequenced in a study of control samples from healthy donors and cancer patients. The protocol was immunoSEQ multiplex PCR, while the TCRdb copy is restricted to in-frame clones and leaves out a portion. Among 390,000 or so clones listed, roughly 90% were seen once. The germline V gene has CDR1 MDHEN and CDR2 SYDVKM. V lost 6 bases to trimming and J lost 0 bases, with 20 bases between them. This CDR3 spans 17 amino acids. What was sequenced was PBMCs. This clonotype was sampled from a man aged 35 to 55 with head and neck cancer. The V gene is TRBV28, the J gene TRBJ1-1; tentatively, D is TRBD1 (6 bases). The CDR3 region has the DNA TGTGCCAGCAGCCAAAACTTACAGGGAAACCTGAACACTGAAGCTTTCTTT. This codes for CASSQNLQGNLNTEAFF.